The clone carrying this TCR beta chain appeared many times. Its target is not known. To make TCR beta libraries, researchers used iRepertoire HTBI primers and Arm-PCR of CDR3 regions. TCRdb reprocessed the multiplex PCR reads via MiXCR and lists one record per CDR3 protein. Here the sample spans 350,000 to 500,000 distinct CDR3 sequences, approximately 15% being singletons. V lost 5 bases, J lost 1 base, and 17 bases lay in between. The CDR3 extends over 16 amino acids. Germline CDR1 is LGHDT and CDR2 is YNNKEL (reference sequence). This sample stems from a study of regulatory T cells in long-lasting Graves disease. Study overall: The antithyroid drugs taken by newly diagnosed Graves' patients had been used for under 3 months. General study findings and limits: Relative to newly diagnosed Graves' patients, persistent ones had lower TCR diversity.

Time point given: newly diagnosed GD, antithyroid drugs for less than 3 months. Extracted RNA from PBMCs served as the source of the TCR library. These records were also assigned to another study, of T cells in Graves' hyperthyroidism and ophthalmopathy. This second study notes: TCR CDR3 underwent first-round RT-PCR with the HTBI primer set.

Sequenced here: peripheral blood mononuclear cells (PBMCs), sampled at new diagnosis, from a patient treated with antithyroid drugs. The gene calls are TRBV3-1 and TRBJ1-2; D is undetermined. This sequence was found in a woman aged 45-65 years with Graves disease. Written as DNA, the CDR3 is TGTGCCAGCAGCTCCGGGCCAGACCCCATTAACTATGGCTACACCTTC. It codes for CASSSGPDPINYGYTF. Full variable domain (rest looked up from reference TRBV3-1 and TRBJ1-2): DTAVSQTPKYLVTQMGNDKSIKCEQNLGHDTMYWYKQDSKKFLKIMFSYNNKELIINETVPNRFSPKSPDKAHLNLHINSLELGDSAVYFCASSSGPDPINYGYTFGSGTRLTVV.